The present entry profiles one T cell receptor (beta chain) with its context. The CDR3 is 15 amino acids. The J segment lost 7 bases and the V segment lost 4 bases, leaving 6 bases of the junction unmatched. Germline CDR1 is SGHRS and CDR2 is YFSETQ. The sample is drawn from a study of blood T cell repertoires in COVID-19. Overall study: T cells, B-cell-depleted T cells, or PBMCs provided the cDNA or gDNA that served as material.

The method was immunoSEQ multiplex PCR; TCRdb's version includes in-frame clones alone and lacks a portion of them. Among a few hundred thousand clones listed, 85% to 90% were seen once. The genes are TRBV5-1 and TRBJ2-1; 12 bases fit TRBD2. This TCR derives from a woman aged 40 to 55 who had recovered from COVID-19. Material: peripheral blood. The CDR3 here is CASSLTSGGVNEQFF. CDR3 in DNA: TGCGCCAGCAGCCTGACTAGCGGGGGTGTAAATGAGCAGTTCTTC.